The rows below give T cell receptor beta chains drawn from one sample of a study of cytotoxic CD8 clonotypes in ibrutinib-treated CLL. Assay used: immunoSEQ multiplex PCR; TCRdb lists only in-frame clones, some missing. The sample records some 200,000 clones, about four fifths being singletons. Sequences were derived from PBMCs, sampled after 12 months of ibrutinib treatment. The receptors were gathered from a human donor with chronic lymphocytic leukemia. Each CDR3 is given with its conserved first and last residue. The order of the fields is CDR3 length, V gene, J gene, D gene, clone size, CDR3 protein, CDR3 DNA. D genes are given only for firm matches. Some rows mark clone size as missing; the rest say once, few, many or name a class of expanded clone.

CDR3 length: 16; V gene: TRBV15; J gene: TRBJ1-5; D gene: -; clone size: -; CDR3 protein: CATSRAAAVSNQPQHF; CDR3 DNA: TGTGCCACCAGCAGAGCAGCGGCGGTTAGCAATCAGCCCCAGCATTTT
CDR3 length: 12; V gene: TRBV6-5; J gene: TRBJ1-6; D gene: -; clone size: -; CDR3 protein: CASSYGNSPLHF; CDR3 DNA: TGTGCCAGCAGTTACGGTAATTCACCCCTCCACTTT
CDR3 length: 13; V gene: TRBV5-4; J gene: TRBJ2-5; D gene: -; clone size: few; CDR3 protein: CASSHSYQETQYF; CDR3 DNA: TGTGCCAGCAGCCACAGCTACCAAGAGACCCAGTACTTC
CDR3 length: 15; V gene: TRBV9; J gene: TRBJ2-6; D gene: -; clone size: -; CDR3 protein: CASSLLGSGANVLTF; CDR3 DNA: TGTGCCAGCAGTTTATTGGGGTCTGGGGCCAACGTCCTGACTTTC
CDR3 length: 11; V gene: TRBV18; J gene: TRBJ2-2; D gene: -; clone size: few; CDR3 protein: CASSRTGELFF; CDR3 DNA: TGTGCCAGCTCCCGCACCGGGGAGCTGTTTTTT
CDR3 length: 13; V gene: TRBV2; J gene: TRBJ1-1; D gene: -; clone size: -; CDR3 protein: CASSEDQGTEAFF; CDR3 DNA: TGTGCCAGCAGCGAAGATCAGGGGACTGAAGCTTTCTTT
CDR3 length: 18; V gene: TRBV28; J gene: TRBJ2-1; D gene: TRBD2; clone size: -; CDR3 protein: CASSFSRGLAGPYNEQFF; CDR3 DNA: TGTGCCAGCAGTTTTAGTAGGGGACTAGCGGGGCCCTACAATGAGCAGTTCTTC
CDR3 length: 16; V gene: TRBV27; J gene: TRBJ1-6; D gene: TRBD1; clone size: many; CDR3 protein: CASKETGVAYNSPLHF; CDR3 DNA: TGTGCCAGCAAGGAGACAGGGGTGGCCTATAATTCACCCCTCCACTTT
CDR3 length: 16; V gene: TRBV11-2; J gene: TRBJ2-3; D gene: TRBD2; clone size: -; CDR3 protein: CASSPGLAGGTDTQYF; CDR3 DNA: TGTGCCAGCAGCCCGGGACTAGCGGGAGGGACAGATACGCAGTATTTT
CDR3 length: 15; V gene: TRBV10-2; J gene: TRBJ2-3; D gene: TRBD2; clone size: -; CDR3 protein: CASTYGTSGTDTQYF; CDR3 DNA: TGCGCCAGCACCTACGGGACTAGCGGGACAGATACGCAGTATTTT
CDR3 length: 16; V gene: TRBV18; J gene: TRBJ1-6; D gene: -; clone size: -; CDR3 protein: CASSPGEVGFNSPLHF; CDR3 DNA: TGTGCCAGCTCACCCGGGGAGGTCGGATTCAATTCACCCCTCCACTTT
CDR3 length: 12; V gene: TRBV5-1; J gene: TRBJ2-2; D gene: -; clone size: -; CDR3 protein: CASSTLGGELFF; CDR3 DNA: TGCGCCAGCAGCACCCTGGGCGGGGAGCTGTTTTTT
CDR3 length: 18; V gene: TRBV25-1; J gene: TRBJ2-1; D gene: -; clone size: -; CDR3 protein: CASSAVQAGAPDYNEQFF; CDR3 DNA: TGTGCCAGCAGTGCCGTCCAGGCAGGGGCCCCCGACTACAATGAGCAGTTCTTC
CDR3 length: 15; V gene: TRBV7-8; J gene: TRBJ2-3; D gene: -; clone size: -; CDR3 protein: CASSPLVGHTDTQYF; CDR3 DNA: TGTGCCAGCAGCCCCTTAGTGGGGCACACAGATACGCAGTATTTT
CDR3 length: 15; V gene: TRBV6-1; J gene: TRBJ2-1; D gene: -; clone size: -; CDR3 protein: CASVPPQRYPNEQFF; CDR3 DNA: TGTGCCAGCGTCCCTCCGCAAAGGTACCCCAATGAGCAGTTCTTC
CDR3 length: 14; V gene: TRBV19; J gene: TRBJ2-3; D gene: TRBD1; clone size: -; CDR3 protein: CASSHRGITDTQYF; CDR3 DNA: TGTGCCAGTAGTCACAGGGGAATCACAGATACGCAGTATTTT
CDR3 length: 11; V gene: TRBV28; J gene: TRBJ2-7; D gene: -; clone size: -; CDR3 protein: CASSFTYEQYF; CDR3 DNA: TGTGCCAGCAGTTTTACGTACGAGCAGTACTTC
CDR3 length: 15; V gene: TRBV27; J gene: TRBJ2-2; D gene: TRBD2; clone size: -; CDR3 protein: CASSFSGSGAGELFF; CDR3 DNA: TGTGCCAGCAGTTTTAGCGGGTCGGGGGCCGGGGAGCTGTTTTTT
CDR3 length: 12; V gene: TRBV6-5; J gene: TRBJ1-4; D gene: -; clone size: -; CDR3 protein: CASSYPQGRLFF; CDR3 DNA: TGTGCCAGCAGTTACCCCCAGGGGAGACTGTTTTTT
CDR3 length: 17; V gene: TRBV28; J gene: TRBJ1-3; D gene: TRBD1; clone size: -; CDR3 protein: CASSQLGQVGSGNTIYF; CDR3 DNA: TGTGCCAGCAGCCAGCTCGGACAGGTCGGCTCTGGAAACACCATATATTTT
CDR3 length: 16; V gene: TRBV7-8; J gene: TRBJ2-3; D gene: -; clone size: -; CDR3 protein: CASSLRSFPITDTQYF; CDR3 DNA: TGTGCCAGCAGCTTACGTTCCTTCCCTATCACAGATACGCAGTATTTT
CDR3 length: 12; V gene: TRBV5-1; J gene: TRBJ2-5; D gene: -; clone size: few; CDR3 protein: CASSQIQETQYF; CDR3 DNA: TGCGCCAGCAGTCAGATTCAAGAGACCCAGTACTTC
CDR3 length: 13; V gene: TRBV19; J gene: TRBJ2-7; D gene: -; clone size: -; CDR3 protein: CASSIDTPYEQYF; CDR3 DNA: TGTGCCAGTAGTATAGATACCCCCTACGAGCAGTACTTC
CDR3 length: 15; V gene: TRBV4-1; J gene: TRBJ2-7; D gene: TRBD1; clone size: -; CDR3 protein: CASSREAGTVYEQYF; CDR3 DNA: TGCGCCAGCAGCCGAGAGGCAGGGACAGTCTACGAGCAGTACTTC
CDR3 length: 13; V gene: TRBV27; J gene: TRBJ2-5; D gene: TRBD1; clone size: -; CDR3 protein: CASSTGQGKTQYF; CDR3 DNA: TGTGCCAGCAGCACTGGACAGGGAAAGACCCAGTACTTC
CDR3 length: 14; V gene: TRBV19; J gene: TRBJ1-2; D gene: TRBD1; clone size: once; CDR3 protein: CASSPGTGFYGYTF; CDR3 DNA: TGTGCCAGTAGCCCCGGGACAGGCTTCTATGGCTACACCTTC
CDR3 length: 16; V gene: TRBV7-2; J gene: TRBJ2-1; D gene: TRBD2; clone size: -; CDR3 protein: CASSWPTSGGINEQFF; CDR3 DNA: TGTGCCAGCAGCTGGCCGACTAGCGGGGGGATCAATGAGCAGTTCTTC
CDR3 length: 15; V gene: TRBV6-5; J gene: TRBJ2-1; D gene: -; clone size: -; CDR3 protein: CASTSAGLGDNEQFF; CDR3 DNA: TGTGCCAGCACGTCGGCGGGCCTGGGAGACAATGAGCAGTTCTTC
CDR3 length: 14; V gene: TRBV27; J gene: TRBJ1-6; D gene: -; clone size: -; CDR3 protein: CASSFVGPGSPLHF; CDR3 DNA: TGTGCCAGCAGTTTTGTGGGGCCGGGTTCACCCCTCCACTTT
CDR3 length: 10; V gene: TRBV29-1; J gene: TRBJ2-3; D gene: -; clone size: -; CDR3 protein: CSVLTDTQYF; CDR3 DNA: TGCAGCGTTCTCACAGATACGCAGTATTTT